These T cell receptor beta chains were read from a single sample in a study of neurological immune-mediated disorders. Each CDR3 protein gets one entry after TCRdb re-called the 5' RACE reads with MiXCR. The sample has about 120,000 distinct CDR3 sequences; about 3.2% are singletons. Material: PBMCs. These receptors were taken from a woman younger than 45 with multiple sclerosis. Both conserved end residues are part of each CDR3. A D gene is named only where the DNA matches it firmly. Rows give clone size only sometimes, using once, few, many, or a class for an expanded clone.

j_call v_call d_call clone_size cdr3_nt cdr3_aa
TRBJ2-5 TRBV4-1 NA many TGCGCCAGCAGCCAAGATTGGGAGGGGGGAGGACAAGAGACCCAGTACTTC CASSQDWEGGGQETQYF
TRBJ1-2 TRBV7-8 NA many TGTGCCAGCAGCAAGACCCCAATTAACTATGGCTACACCTTC CASSKTPINYGYTF
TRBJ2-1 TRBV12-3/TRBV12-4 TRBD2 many TGTGCCAGCAGTCACGAACTAGCGGGAGTTCGAAATGAGCAGTTCTTC CASSHELAGVRNEQFF
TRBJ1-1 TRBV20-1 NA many TGCAGTGCTAGGACCTGGGACTCTGAAGCTTTCTTT CSARTWDSEAFF
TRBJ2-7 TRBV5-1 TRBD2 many TGCGCCAGCAGCCTTCAGGCGGGGGGTGGCATCTACGAGCAGTACTTC CASSLQAGGGIYEQYF
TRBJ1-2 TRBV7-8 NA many TGTGCCAGCAGCAGGGACATTTTGGGCTACACCTTC CASSRDILGYTF
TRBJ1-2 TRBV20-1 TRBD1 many TGCAGTGCTAGAGCCGACAGGGGACCCACTTTAGAGTACACCTTC CSARADRGPTLEYTF
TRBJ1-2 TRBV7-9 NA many TGTGCCAGCAGGGACGGATCCAACTATGGCTACACCTTC CASRDGSNYGYTF
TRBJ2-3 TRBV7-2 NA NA TGTGCCAGCAGCCAGGCGGACGACACAGATACGCAGTATTTT CASSQADDTDTQYF
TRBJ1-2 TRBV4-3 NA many TGCGCCAGCAGCCGGGAAGGGGGGAATGGCTACACCTTC CASSREGGNGYTF
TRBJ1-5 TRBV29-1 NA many TGCAGCGCCAGGGACAGCAATCAGCCCCAGCATTTT CSARDSNQPQHF
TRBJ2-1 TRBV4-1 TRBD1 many TGCGCCAGCAGCCAAGTCACAGGGGGCGCGATGAGTGAGCAGTTCTTC CASSQVTGGAMSEQFF
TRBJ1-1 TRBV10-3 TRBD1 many TGTGCCATCAGTGTCGCGGGGACAGGGAACACTGAAGCTTTCTTT CAISVAGTGNTEAFF
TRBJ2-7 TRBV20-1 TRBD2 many TGCAGTGCTAGAGATGCCAGCGGGGGTGTCAACTACGAGCAGTACTTC CSARDASGGVNYEQYF
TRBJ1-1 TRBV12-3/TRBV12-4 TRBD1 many TGTGCCAGCCGGGACAGGGAGGGCACTGAAGCTTTCTTT CASRDREGTEAFF
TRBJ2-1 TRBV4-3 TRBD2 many TGCGCCAGCAGCCAAGATCGGGCGGGAGTGCGGAATGAGCAGTTCTTC CASSQDRAGVRNEQFF